This paragraph covers one T cell receptor (beta chain) sequence. The data are from a study of blood T cell repertoires in COVID-19. Across the whole study: Samples came from the United States, Italy and Spain, spanning acute and convalescent COVID-19. T cells, B-cell-depleted T cells, or PBMCs provided the cDNA or gDNA that served as material.

Trimming removed 0 bases from V and 0 bases from J; junction bases left unmatched: 4. Germline values: CDR1 KGHSY, CDR2 FQNENV. The CDR3 runs 16 residues. Original handling: Counts of nucleated cells, estimated from reference gene primer amplification, were obtained. Libraries were prepared by immunoSEQ multiplex PCR; TCRdb keeps only in-frame clonotypes and omits some of them. That table is the source of V, J and clone size, and D and trimming were worked out from the DNA. The sample contains 50,000 to 70,000 clones, roughly 88% of which appear only once. The specimen was peripheral blood. The receptor was derived from a man aged 55 to 70 with acute or convalescent COVID-19. The chain is built from TRBV16 and TRBJ2-7, with 8 bases identical to TRBD1. Written as DNA, the CDR3 is TGTGCCAGCAGCCAATCCCCGGACAGGGCCTCCTACGAGCAGTACTTC. Protein product: CASSQSPDRASYEQYF.